Below are 25 T cell receptor beta chains sequenced from a single sample in a study of shared clonotypes between healthy human individuals. Sequencing used immunoSEQ multiplex PCR; TCRdb keeps in-frame clones, though not all of them. The table records hundreds of thousands of clones, less than 80% of them present only once. Specimen: memory CD4+ T cells sorted from blood. Subset noted: CD45RA-negative fraction. The receptors here all came from a woman in her twenties or thirties in good health.

V gene TRBV18 combines with J gene TRBJ1-4, with 7 bases matching TRBD1. This CDR3 contains 14 residues. Unmatched junction bases numbered 5, after V lost 2 bases and J lost 8 bases. CDR1 is KGHSH and CDR2 is LQKENI in the germline V gene. In nucleotides, the CDR3 is TGTGCCAGCTCACCAGGGGTGACAGGGGAAAAACTGTTTTTT. Protein product: CASSPGVTGEKLFF.

This clone was counted only a few times. The rearrangement joins TRBV7-2 to TRBJ2-1; TRBD2 matches 7 bases. J gave up 3 bases and V 4 bases, and 9 bases lay outside the gene matches. This CDR3 is built from 16 residues. CDR1 is SGHTA, CDR2 FQGNSA, per germline. The CDR3 DNA is TGTGCCAGCAGCTCCGGCGTACTAGCGAGCTACAATGAGCAGTTCTTC. This sequence encodes CASSSGVLASYNEQFF.

As DNA, the CDR3 is TGTGCCACCAGCAGGATAAACAGGGGCGGCGAGCAGTACTTC. Amino acid sequence: CATSRINRGGEQYF. The J gene is TRBJ2-5, the V gene TRBV15; TRBD1 matches at 7 bases. The assigned J gene may be wrong: the sequence end matches TRBJ2-7 better. The CDR3 has 14 amino acids. Germline values: CDR1 LNHNV, CDR2 YYDKDF (reference sequence).

The chain employs TRBV18 and TRBJ2-2, with 8 positions matching TRBD2. This CDR3 spans 17 amino acids. V dropped 1 base and J dropped 4; count of bases not matched to a gene: 8. The germline V gene has CDR1 KGHSH and CDR2 LQKENI. CDR3 protein: CASSPLGLAGSTGELFF. The CDR3 bases are TGTGCCAGCTCACCACTGGGGCTAGCGGGTTCCACCGGGGAGCTGTTTTTT.

This clone was counted at least ten times. This chain uses TRBV2 with TRBJ2-7; 7 bases agree with TRBD2. The V gene end was trimmed by 7 bases and the J gene end by 6 bases; junction bases not matched to a gene: 9. This CDR3 region has 13 residues. Germline CDR1 SNHLY, CDR2 FYNNEI. The chain's CDR3 is CASKASGTGEQYF. Here the CDR3 DNA reads TGTGCCAGCAAAGCAAGCGGGACCGGCGAGCAGTACTTC.

The chain recombines TRBV4-2 with TRBJ2-5; the match to TRBD1 covers 8 bases. The germline CDR1 and CDR2 sequences are LGHNA and YNFKEQ. The CDR3 covers 21 residues. J lost 2 bases, V lost 0 bases, and 20 bases had no gene match. CDR3 sequence: CASSQEGKGQGAIAPQETQYF. CDR3 DNA sequence: TGTGCCAGCAGCCAAGAAGGAAAGGGGCAGGGGGCCATCGCCCCACAAGAGACCCAGTACTTC.

This chain connects TRBV19 to TRBJ2-1; D unclear. V dropped 0 bases and J dropped 8 bases, with 14 bases sitting between them. Germline values: CDR1 LNHDA, CDR2 SQIVND (reference sequence). The CDR3 loop spans 15 amino acids. The CDR3 sequence: CASSIDRPLLHEQFF. CDR3 in DNA: TGTGCCAGTAGTATAGACAGGCCCCTGCTCCATGAGCAGTTCTTC.

This rearrangement joins TRBV5-4 to TRBJ2-1; D is unresolved. Germline V CDR1 and CDR2: SGHNT, YYREEE (reference sequence). Trimming left V 0 bases short and J 6 bases short, with 4 bases between. CDR3 size: 12 residues. Here the CDR3 DNA reads TGTGCCAGCAGCTTGGACAGCAATGAGCAGTTCTTC. This sequence encodes CASSLDSNEQFF.

This chain uses TRBV11-2 with TRBJ2-7; TRBD2 agrees at 9 bases. The CDR3 contains 14 residues. V gave up 6 bases and J gave up 2 bases; unmatched junction bases: 5. Germline loops: CDR1 SGHAT, CDR2 FQNNGV. In DNA, the CDR3 is TGTGCCAGCAGACAAACTAGCGGGCCCTACGAGCAGTACTTC. Its translation is CASRQTSGPYEQYF. Full variable domain (rest looked up from reference TRBV11-2 and TRBJ2-7): EAGVAQSPRYKIIEKRQSVAFWCNPISGHATLYWYQQILGQGPKLLIQFQNNGVVDDSQLPKDRFSAERLKGVDSTLKIQPAKLEDSAVYLCASRQTSGPYEQYFGPGTRLTVT.

V usage is TRBV15 and J usage is TRBJ2-1; 8 nucleotides line up with TRBD2. This CDR3 has 16 amino acids. Unmatched junction bases numbered 8, after V lost 0 bases and J lost 7 bases. Germline V gene data show CDR1 as LNHNV and CDR2 as YYDKDF (reference sequence). CDR3 in amino acids: CATSREAGTRPNEQFF. In DNA form, the CDR3 reads TGTGCCACCAGCAGAGAGGCCGGGACTAGGCCTAATGAGCAGTTCTTC.

The V call is TRBV7-2, the J call TRBJ2-7, with D perhaps assigned TRBD1 or TRBD2 (5 bases each). This CDR3 spans 15 amino acids. Germline V gives CDR1 SGHTA, CDR2 FQGNSA. V was cut by 1 base and J by 7 bases, with 17 bases left in between. Written as DNA, the CDR3 is TGTGCCAGCAGCTTAGGGGGTGGGACCCGCGGGGAGCAGTACTTC. Translation gives CASSLGGGTRGEQYF.

V is TRBV2 and J is TRBJ2-1; 8 bases fit TRBD2. CDR1 SNHLY and CDR2 FYNNEI come from the germline V gene. The CDR3 runs to 15 residues. The trim removed 2 bases at V and 8 bases at J, leaving 8 bases unmatched. CDR3 DNA sequence: TGTGCCAGCAGTGAAAGCGGGAGACGGTCCGATGAGCAGTTCTTC. It codes for CASSESGRRSDEQFF. Looking up the rest from reference TRBV2 and TRBJ2-1 gives the full variable domain: EPEVTQTPSHQVTQMGQEVILRCVPISNHLYFYWYRQILGQKVEFLVSFYNNEISEKSEIFDDQFSVERPDGSNFTLKIRSTKLEDSAMYFCASSESGRRSDEQFFGPGTRLTVL.

This clone was observed a single time. This chain uses TRBV6-1 with TRBJ2-7, with TRBD1 matching 8 bases. V shed 3 bases and J 0 bases; nucleotides not matched to a gene: 4. This CDR3 region has 15 residues. Germline V gene lookup returns CDR1 MNHNS and CDR2 SASEGT. The DNA for the CDR3 is TGTGCCAGCAGTGAGGCAGGGGGCAGCTCCTACGAGCAGTACTTC. This translates into CASSEAGGSSYEQYF.

This clone has a count of ten or more. V usage is TRBV6-6 and J usage is TRBJ1-2; possibly TRBD1 for D (5 bases). Trimming took off 0 bases at V and 4 bases at J, with 9 bases between the two ends. The CDR3 contains 14 residues. Per the germline V gene, CDR1 is MNHNY and CDR2 is SVGAGI (reference sequence). The CDR3 loop is CASSYSVGAYGYTF. As DNA, the CDR3 is TGTGCCAGCAGTTACTCTGTCGGGGCCTATGGCTACACCTTC.

The CDR3 sequence: CASGLTGGSGELFF. As DNA, the CDR3 is TGTGCCAGTGGATTAACGGGCGGGTCCGGGGAGCTGTTTTTT. The genes are TRBV19 and TRBJ2-2; D might be TRBD2 (5 bases). This CDR3 comprises 14 residues. The V gene's germline CDR1 is LNHDA and CDR2 SQIVND (reference sequence). V lost 8 bases and J lost 6, with 16 bases in between. Complete variable domain (other parts from reference TRBV19 and TRBJ2-2): DGGITQSPKYLFRKEGQNVTLSCEQNLNHDAMYWYRQDPGQGLRLIYYSQIVNDFQKGDIAEGYSVSREKKESFPLTVTSAQKNPTAFYLCASGLTGGSGELFFGEGSRLTVL.

The CDR3 bases are TGTGCCAGCAGCTTAGGTGGGGGAGTGGAGACCCAGTACTTC. As protein: CASSLGGGVETQYF. This chain uses TRBV11-2 with TRBJ2-5; D tentatively reads TRBD1 or TRBD2 (5 bases each). The CDR3 is 14 amino acids. V lost 1 base and J lost 5, with 11 bases in between. Germline V gives CDR1 SGHAT, CDR2 FQNNGV. Combining the CDR3 with reference TRBV11-2 and TRBJ2-5 gives the whole variable domain EAGVAQSPRYKIIEKRQSVAFWCNPISGHATLYWYQQILGQGPKLLIQFQNNGVVDDSQLPKDRFSAERLKGVDSTLKIQPAKLEDSAVYLCASSLGGGVETQYFGPGTRLLVL.

The chain carries TRBV19 and TRBJ1-2; no definite D call. Germline V gene lookup returns CDR1 LNHDA and CDR2 SQIVND (reference sequence). The V end was cut by 6 bases, the J end by 4 bases, with 12 bases between. This CDR3 spans 13 amino acids. CDR3 coding DNA: TGTGCCAGTAGCATAACACTTTTCTATGGCTACACCTTC. This sequence encodes CASSITLFYGYTF. Based on the CDR3 plus reference TRBV19 and TRBJ1-2, the full variable domain is DGGITQSPKYLFRKEGQNVTLSCEQNLNHDAMYWYRQDPGQGLRLIYYSQIVNDFQKGDIAEGYSVSREKKESFPLTVTSAQKNPTAFYLCASSITLFYGYTFGSGTRLTVV.

The table lists this clone with many counts. This chain joins TRBV2 and TRBJ1-5; 7 bases agree with TRBD1. The germline V gene encodes CDR1 SNHLY and CDR2 FYNNEI. J lost 1 base, V lost 8 bases, and 8 bases had no gene match. CDR3 length: 15 amino acids. The CDR3 sequence: CASGVTGVSNQPQHF. CDR3 nucleotides: TGTGCCAGCGGGGTAACAGGGGTAAGCAATCAGCCCCAGCATTTT. The variable domain in full, completed from reference TRBV2 and TRBJ1-5, reads EPEVTQTPSHQVTQMGQEVILRCVPISNHLYFYWYRQILGQKVEFLVSFYNNEISEKSEIFDDQFSVERPDGSNFTLKIRSTKLEDSAMYFCASGVTGVSNQPQHFGDGTRLSIL.

The genes are TRBV5-8 and TRBJ1-4, with 8 bases that match TRBD1. Germline loops: CDR1 SGHTS, CDR2 YDEGEE. J gave up 5 bases and V 4 bases, and 10 bases lay outside the gene matches. CDR3 length equals 16 residues. The CDR3 nucleotides read TGTGCCAGCAGCCACGGACAGGGCAGGGGAAATGAAAAACTGTTTTTT. Translated: CASSHGQGRGNEKLFF.

This CDR3 reads CASMRQGDSYNEQFF. The DNA of the CDR3 is TGTGCCAGCATGAGACAGGGTGACTCCTACAATGAGCAGTTCTTC. The chain links TRBV6-6 to TRBJ2-1; 7 bases agree with TRBD1. The CDR3 totals 15 residues. V shed 7 bases, J shed 0 bases, and the junction held 6 bases outside the gene matches. Germline values: CDR1 MNHNY, CDR2 SVGAGI (reference sequence).

The CDR3 loop is CASSKNTEAFF. CDR3 nucleotide sequence: TGTGCCAGCAGCAAGAACACTGAAGCTTTCTTT. The chain uses TRBV7-9 and TRBJ1-1; unclear D gene. The CDR3 contains 11 residues. Trimming removed 5 bases at V and 1 base at J, with 2 bases between. The germline gives CDR1 SEHNR, CDR2 FQNEAQ (reference sequence).

The chain uses TRBV4-1 and TRBJ1-5, with 7 bases matching TRBD1. J lost 6 bases, V lost 4 bases, and 9 bases had no gene match. The CDR3 is made up of 15 amino acids. Germline CDR1 is MGHRA and CDR2 is YSYEKL. The CDR3 coding sequence is TGCGCCAGCAGCCTCGGCCGAGGGGGCGGTCAGCCCCAGCATTTT. Its translation is CASSLGRGGGQPQHF.

This clone was seen a handful of times. The identical CDR3 is also encoded by other nucleotide sequences in the sample. The chain uses TRBV11-1 and TRBJ2-1; D is uncertain. Trimming removed 2 bases from V and 0 bases from J, with 5 bases in between. This CDR3 region has 14 residues. Germline loops: CDR1 SGHAT, CDR2 FQDESV (reference sequence). DNA of the CDR3: TGTGCCAGCAGCTTAAGTAGCTCCTACAATGAGCAGTTCTTC. This translates into CASSLSSSYNEQFF. The full variable domain, rest sourced from reference TRBV11-1 and TRBJ2-1, is EAEVAQSPRYKITEKSQAVAFWCDPISGHATLYWYRQILGQGPELLVQFQDESVVDDSQLPKDRFSAERLKGVDSTLKIQPAELGDSAMYLCASSLSSSYNEQFFGPGTRLTVL.

Here the CDR3 DNA reads TGTGCCAGCAGCTTAAGACAGGGGGCTTTCAGTGGGGCCAACGTCCTGACTTTC. Its protein product is CASSLRQGAFSGANVLTF. The chain joins TRBV7-8 to TRBJ2-6; 10 nucleotides align to TRBD1. The V gene's germline CDR1 is SGHVS and CDR2 FQNEAQ. V gave up 2 bases and J gave up 3 bases; unmatched junction bases: 7. This CDR3 contains 18 residues.

This clone was counted once. The chain joins TRBV11-2 to TRBJ2-1; 9 nucleotides line up with TRBD1. Germline loops: CDR1 SGHAT, CDR2 FQNNGV. The CDR3 covers 20 residues. Trimming took 0 bases from V and 0 from J; bases not matched to a gene: 12. CDR3 sequence reads: CASSLDWGQGRLSSYNEQFF. The CDR3 coding sequence is TGTGCCAGCAGCTTAGATTGGGGACAGGGACGTTTGAGCTCCTACAATGAGCAGTTCTTC.